The sample holds a few counts of the clone carrying this T cell receptor beta chain. TCRdb fed the 5' RACE reads into MiXCR, producing one record per CDR3 protein. This sample has under 650,000 distinct CDR3 sequences, with about 20% found just once. These data originate in a study of T-cell memory formation after mild COVID-19. V lost 6 bases, J lost 5 bases, and 8 bases stayed unmatched. The CDR3 has 15 residues. CDR1 is MNHEY, CDR2 SMNVEV, per germline (reference sequence). What was sequenced was PBMCs or a T cell subset sorted from them (not recorded which). This TCR came from an adult woman who had mild COVID-19 (a few samples of this study predate the infection). Cell type and time point are not known. The chain is built from TRBV27 and TRBJ2-7; 12 bases match TRBD1. The chain's CDR3 is CASRLSGTGGNEQYF. CDR3 nucleotide sequence: TGTGCCAGCAGACTCTCCGGGACAGGGGGCAACGAGCAGTACTTC.